A selection of T cell receptor beta chains follows, all from one sample in a study of T cell repertoires in cytomegalovirus infection. TCRdb itself ran the reads through MiXCR, one entry per CDR3 protein. The sample lists over 450,000 distinct CDR3 sequences, around 11% occurring once. Sequences were obtained from PBMCs. These receptors all stem from a human donor in good health (CMV status not recorded). Some clones in this sample may be carry-over from other donors' samples. The CDR3 runs from the conserved cysteine through the conserved F or W. A D gene is named only where the DNA matches it firmly. Rows give clone size only sometimes, using once, few, many, or a class for an expanded clone.

CDR3 length | D gene | J gene | clone size | V gene | CDR3 protein | CDR3 DNA
21 | TRBD2 | TRBJ2-7 | few | TRBV25-1 | CASSDQRPSGVPLRSSYEQYF | TGTGCCAGCAGTGACCAGCGCCCTAGCGGGGTACCCCTCAGGAGCTCCTACGAGCAGTACTTC
15 | TRBD2 | TRBJ2-7 | many | TRBV12-3/TRBV12-4 | CASTLGGGSSYEQYF | TGTGCCAGCACCCTGGGGGGGGGAAGCTCCTACGAGCAGTACTTC
13 | - | TRBJ1-1 | few | TRBV28 | CASRPGPGTEAFF | TGTGCCAGCAGACCGGGCCCGGGCACTGAAGCTTTCTTT
14 | - | TRBJ2-2 | - | TRBV24-1 | CATSDWKEDGELFF | TGTGCCACCAGTGATTGGAAGGAGGACGGGGAGCTGTTTTTT
14 | - | TRBJ1-1 | many | TRBV27 | CASSFRGSGTEAFF | TGTGCCAGCAGTTTTAGGGGGAGTGGCACTGAAGCTTTCTTT
12 | - | TRBJ1-5 | many | TRBV12-5 | CASAEGNQPQHF | TGTGCTAGTGCGGAGGGCAATCAGCCCCAGCATTTT
14 | - | TRBJ2-5 | many | TRBV7-9 | CASSLAGRTETQYF | TGTGCCAGCAGCTTGGCGGGAAGGACGGAGACCCAGTACTTC
14 | TRBD2 | TRBJ2-3 | many | TRBV12-3/TRBV12-4 | CASSLASGGGAQYF | TGTGCCAGCAGTTTGGCCAGCGGGGGTGGAGCGCAGTATTTT
14 | TRBD1 | TRBJ2-7 | many | TRBV7-8 | CASSSRTGGGEQYF | TGTGCCAGCAGCTCGAGGACAGGGGGCGGCGAGCAGTACTTC
15 | TRBD2 | TRBJ2-2 | many | TRBV5-1 | CASSLTSGSAGELFF | TGCGCCAGCAGCTTGACTAGCGGGAGCGCCGGGGAGCTGTTTTTT
15 | TRBD1 | TRBJ1-2 | many | TRBV6-1 | CASSENRGSNYGYTF | TGTGCCAGCAGTGAAAACAGGGGTTCTAACTATGGCTACACCTTC
14 | TRBD1 | TRBJ2-2 | - | TRBV20-1 | CSARRQGVTGELFF | TGCAGTGCTAGACGCCAGGGGGTCACCGGGGAGCTGTTTTTT
16 | TRBD2 | TRBJ2-1 | few | TRBV14 | CASSPTGGGPYNEQFF | TGTGCCAGCAGCCCCACCGGGGGAGGGCCCTACAATGAGCAGTTCTTC
14 | TRBD1 | TRBJ1-2 | - | TRBV5-1 | CASRPGQGVYGYTF | TGCGCCAGCAGACCGGGACAGGGCGTCTATGGCTACACCTTC
14 | - | TRBJ2-5 | many | TRBV29-1 | CSVAPGHNRETQYF | TGCAGCGTTGCGCCGGGCCACAACAGGGAGACCCAGTACTTC
14 | TRBD1 | TRBJ2-7 | many | TRBV12-3/TRBV12-4 | CASSLRTGRPEQYF | TGTGCCAGCAGTTTAAGGACAGGGCGCCCCGAGCAGTACTTC
16 | TRBD2 | TRBJ2-1 | few | TRBV5-4 | CASSLKREREGNEQFF | TGTGCCAGCAGCTTGAAAAGAGAGCGGGAGGGAAATGAGCAGTTCTTC
14 | - | TRBJ1-1 | many | TRBV7-3 | CASSLLGGNTEAFF | TGTGCCAGCAGCTTATTGGGCGGGAACACTGAAGCTTTCTTT